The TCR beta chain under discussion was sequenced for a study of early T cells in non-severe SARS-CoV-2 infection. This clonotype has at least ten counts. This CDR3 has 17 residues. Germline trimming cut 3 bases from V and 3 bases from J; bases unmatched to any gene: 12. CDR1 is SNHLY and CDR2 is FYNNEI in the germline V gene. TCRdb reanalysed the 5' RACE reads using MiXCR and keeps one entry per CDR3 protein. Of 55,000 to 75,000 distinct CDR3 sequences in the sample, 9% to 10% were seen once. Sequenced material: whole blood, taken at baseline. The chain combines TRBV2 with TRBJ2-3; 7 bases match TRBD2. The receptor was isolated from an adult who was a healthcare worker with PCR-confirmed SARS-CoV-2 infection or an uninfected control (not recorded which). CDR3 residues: CASSETRGGRGTDTQYF. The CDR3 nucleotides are TGTGCCAGCAGTGAGACCCGCGGGGGAAGGGGTACAGATACGCAGTATTTT.